This TCR beta chain was retrieved from a study of preoperative IRX-2 immunotherapy in early breast cancer. V was clipped by 4 bases and J by 4 bases; unmatched bases: 6. The CDR3 has 15 residues. Germline CDR1 is LNHDA and CDR2 is SQIVND (reference sequence). Noted treatment: preoperative locoregional IRX-2 cytokine immunotherapy. Patients received preoperative, locoregional IRX-2 cytokine immunotherapy in a phase Ib study. Profiled with immunoSEQ multiplex PCR; TCRdb holds only in-frame clones, not every one. The sample yields approximately 28,000 clones, about three quarters seen once. The source is a human donor with breast cancer. The chain recombines TRBV19 with TRBJ1-5, with 8 bases lining up with TRBD1. The material was lymph node tissue, obtained after IRX-2 immunotherapy. The CDR3 protein is CASSNQGAGNQPQHF. In DNA, the CDR3 is TGTGCCAGTAGTAATCAGGGGGCAGGTAATCAGCCCCAGCATTTT.